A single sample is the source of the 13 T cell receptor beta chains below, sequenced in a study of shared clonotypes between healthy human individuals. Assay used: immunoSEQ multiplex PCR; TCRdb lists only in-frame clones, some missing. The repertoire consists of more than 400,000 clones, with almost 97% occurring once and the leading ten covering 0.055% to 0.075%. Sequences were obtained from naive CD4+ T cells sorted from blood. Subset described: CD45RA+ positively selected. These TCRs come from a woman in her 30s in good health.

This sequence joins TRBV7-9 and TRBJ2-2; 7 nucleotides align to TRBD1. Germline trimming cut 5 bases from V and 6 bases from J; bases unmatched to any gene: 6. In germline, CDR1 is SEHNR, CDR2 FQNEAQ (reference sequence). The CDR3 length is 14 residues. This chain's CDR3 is CASSPTGTAGELFF. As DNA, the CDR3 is TGTGCCAGCAGCCCAACCGGGACAGCCGGGGAGCTGTTTTTT. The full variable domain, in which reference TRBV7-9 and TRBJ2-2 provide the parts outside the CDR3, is DTGVSQNPRHKITKRGQNVTFRCDPISEHNRLYWYRQTLGQGPEFLTYFQNEAQLEKSRLLSDRFSAERPKGSFSTLEIQRTEQGDSAMYLCASSPTGTAGELFFGEGSRLTVL.

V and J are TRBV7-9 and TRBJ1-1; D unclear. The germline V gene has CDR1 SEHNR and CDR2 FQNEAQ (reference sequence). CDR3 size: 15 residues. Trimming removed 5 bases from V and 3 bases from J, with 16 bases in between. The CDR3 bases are TGTGCCAGCAGCCTTTGGGATGGGAGAGACACTGAAGCTTTCTTT. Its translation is CASSLWDGRDTEAFF.

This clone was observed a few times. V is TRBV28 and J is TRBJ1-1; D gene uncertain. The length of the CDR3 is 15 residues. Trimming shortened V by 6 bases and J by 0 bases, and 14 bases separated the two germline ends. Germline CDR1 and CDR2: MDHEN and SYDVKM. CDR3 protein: CASRDGENMNTEAFF. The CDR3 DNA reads TGTGCCAGCAGGGATGGGGAGAACATGAACACTGAAGCTTTCTTT.

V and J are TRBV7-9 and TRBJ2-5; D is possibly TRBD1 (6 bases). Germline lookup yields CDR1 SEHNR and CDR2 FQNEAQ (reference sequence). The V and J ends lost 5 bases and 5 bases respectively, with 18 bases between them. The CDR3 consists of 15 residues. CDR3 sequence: CASSPTRGSTETQYF. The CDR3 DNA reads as TGTGCCAGCAGCCCAACCAGGGGAAGCACGGAGACCCAGTACTTC.

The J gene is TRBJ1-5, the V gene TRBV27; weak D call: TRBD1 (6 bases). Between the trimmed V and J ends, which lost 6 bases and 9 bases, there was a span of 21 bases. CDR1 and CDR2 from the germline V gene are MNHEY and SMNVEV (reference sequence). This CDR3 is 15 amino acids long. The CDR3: CASSGRGDGAGPQHF. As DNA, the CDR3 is TGTGCCAGCAGCGGAAGGGGGGACGGCGCGGGGCCCCAGCATTTT.

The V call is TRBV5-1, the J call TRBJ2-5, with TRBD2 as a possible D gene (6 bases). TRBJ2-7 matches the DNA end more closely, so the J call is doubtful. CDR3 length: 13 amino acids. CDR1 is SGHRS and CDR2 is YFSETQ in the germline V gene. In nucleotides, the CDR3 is TGCGCCAGCAGCTCCCGATGGAGGGACGAGCAGTACTTC. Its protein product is CASSSRWRDEQYF.

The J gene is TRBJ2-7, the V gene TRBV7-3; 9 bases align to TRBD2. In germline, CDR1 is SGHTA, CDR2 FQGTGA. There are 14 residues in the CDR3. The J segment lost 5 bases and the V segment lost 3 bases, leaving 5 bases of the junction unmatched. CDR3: CASSLAGGVHEQYF. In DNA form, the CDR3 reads TGTGCCAGCAGCTTGGCGGGAGGGGTCCACGAGCAGTACTTC. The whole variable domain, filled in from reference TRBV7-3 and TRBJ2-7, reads GAGVSQTPSNKVTEKGKYVELRCDPISGHTALYWYRQSLGQGPEFLIYFQGTGAADDSGLPNDRFFAVRPEGSVSTLKIQRTERGDSAVYLCASSLAGGVHEQYFGPGTRLTVT.

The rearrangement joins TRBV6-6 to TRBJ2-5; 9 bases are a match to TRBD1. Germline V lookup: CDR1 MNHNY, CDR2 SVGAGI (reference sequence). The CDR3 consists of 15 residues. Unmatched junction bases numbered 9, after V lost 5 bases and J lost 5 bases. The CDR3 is CASSPPGTGLETQYF. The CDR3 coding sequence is TGTGCCAGCAGTCCCCCCGGGACAGGGTTGGAGACCCAGTACTTC.

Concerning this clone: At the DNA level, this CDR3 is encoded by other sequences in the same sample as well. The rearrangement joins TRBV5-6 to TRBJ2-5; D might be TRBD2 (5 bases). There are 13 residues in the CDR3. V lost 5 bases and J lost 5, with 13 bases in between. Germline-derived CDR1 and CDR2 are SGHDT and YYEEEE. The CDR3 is CASSLFRGETQYF. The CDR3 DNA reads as TGTGCCAGCAGTCTTTTCCGAGGGGAGACCCAGTACTTC.

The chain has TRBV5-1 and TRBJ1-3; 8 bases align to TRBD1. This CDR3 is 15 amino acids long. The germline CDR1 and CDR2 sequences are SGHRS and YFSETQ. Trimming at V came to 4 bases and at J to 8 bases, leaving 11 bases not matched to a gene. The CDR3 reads CASSDSGGAVDTIYF. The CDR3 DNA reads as TGCGCCAGCAGCGATTCAGGGGGCGCGGTAGACACCATATATTTT.

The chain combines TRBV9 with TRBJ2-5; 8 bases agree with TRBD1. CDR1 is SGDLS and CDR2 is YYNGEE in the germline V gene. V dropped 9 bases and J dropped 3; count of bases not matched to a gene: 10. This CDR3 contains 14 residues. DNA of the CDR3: TGTGCCACCAATACAGGGGGAAGAGAAGAGACCCAGTACTTC. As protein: CATNTGGREETQYF.

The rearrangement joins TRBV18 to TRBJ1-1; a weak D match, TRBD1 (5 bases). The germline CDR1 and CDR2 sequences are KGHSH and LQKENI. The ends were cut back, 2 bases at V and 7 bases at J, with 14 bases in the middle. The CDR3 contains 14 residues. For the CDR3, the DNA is TGTGCCAGCTCACCAACGATGGGGCTGGGTGAAGCTTTCTTT. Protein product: CASSPTMGLGEAFF.

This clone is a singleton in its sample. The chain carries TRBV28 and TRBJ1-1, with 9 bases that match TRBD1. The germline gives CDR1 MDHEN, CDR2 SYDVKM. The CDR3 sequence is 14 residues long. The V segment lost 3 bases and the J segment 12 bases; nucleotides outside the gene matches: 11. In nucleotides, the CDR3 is TGTGCCAGCAGTTTTTTAGCGGGGGGGACAGGGACTTTCTTT. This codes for CASSFLAGGTGTFF. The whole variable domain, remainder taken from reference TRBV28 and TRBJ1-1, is DVKVTQSSRYLVKRTGEKVFLECVQDMDHENMFWYRQDPGLGLRLIYFSYDVKMKEKGDIPEGYSVSREKKERFSLILESASTNQTSMYLCASSFLAGGTGTFFGQGTRLTVV.